Listed here is a single T cell receptor (beta chain). Ten or more counts support this clonotype. Its antigen has not been determined. No quality values exist for individual bases; no much larger clone is one base distant. The data derive from a study of regulatory T cells in long-lasting Graves disease (dated by TCRdb to the early 2020s). Background on the whole study: Persistent Graves' disease was defined as persistently positive TSH receptor autoantibodies together with antithyroid drug treatment for over 5 years. Persistent Graves' disease patients were compared with newly diagnosed Graves' disease patients by peripheral blood TCR sequencing and RNA sequencing. The study was conducted in China and was registered as a clinical trial. TCR sequencing covered about 13 persistent and 20 newly diagnosed Graves' disease patients, 33 samples in total. In the clinical cohort, patients with persistent Graves' disease had used antithyroid drugs for an average of about 9.4 years.

Overall study outcomes, separate from this receptor: Because the primary lesion, thyroid tissue, could not be accessed, the study looked at peripheral blood alone. The small sample size was acknowledged by the authors as a limitation that may reduce accuracy. Compared with newly diagnosed patients, persistent Graves' disease patients had lower TCR Shannon entropy and fewer highly expanded clones, which suggests clonal expansion. Sequencing and analysis were restricted to the TCR beta chain. Patients with persistent disease shared more public clonotypes (around 2,700) than newly diagnosed patients did (more than 900). TRBV28, TRBJ1-2 and TRBJ2-5 were preferentially used in persistent disease, while TRBV20-1 and TRBJ2-1 were favored in newly diagnosed disease.

Receptors were amplified or captured by multiplex PCR. The sample was run on an Illumina HiSeq 4000. CDR3 regions were amplified by Arm-PCR with iRepertoire HTBI primers to construct TCR beta libraries. Before sequencing, the PCR products went through gel purification. Turning to the authors' computational methods: Gene usage analysis of CDR3 amino acid clonotypes used the approximately 62 TRBV and more than 13 TRBJ segments found across samples. COPE and FqMerger were used to merge the filtered high-quality paired reads into contigs. Contigs were aligned with BLAST to IMGT TRBV, TRBD and TRBJ reference genes, and CDR3 was defined per IMGT. Any clonotype with a frequency above 0.1% was classified as a highly expanded clone. Shannon entropy was used to measure repertoire diversity, and the Gini coefficient was used to measure V-J evenness. A clonotype was considered public if more than one individual shared it. Through fastp at Q25 and MiXCR, TCRdb rebuilt clones from the public reads, retaining in-frame beta chains. Each CDR3 protein gets just one entry, which takes the most common genes and DNA from the rows behind it. These V and J calls derive from TCRdb rather than the authors' analysis. The sample table shows over 450,000 distinct CDR3 sequences, and roughly 21% are seen once. The ten top clones hold over 6% of the sample.

This sample's time point label indicates: persistent/refractory GD, antithyroid drugs over 5 years with positive TRAb. RNA was extracted from PBMCs in TRIzol for both TCR sequencing and RNA sequencing. The diagnosis of Graves' disease followed American Thyroid Association guidelines. Patients were recruited from an endocrinology department in Xi'an, China. Each patient gave approximately 9.7 milliliters of peripheral blood, collected in an EDTA anticoagulant tube. Ficoll Paque Plus density gradient separation was used to isolate PBMCs, and no additional T cell sorting was done. An Agilent 2100 Bioanalyzer and agarose gel were used to check RNA quality, while a NanoDrop 2000 measured RNA concentration. The trim is 4 bases for V and 0 bases for J, with a gap of 9 bases between the germline ends. The CDR3 has 14 amino acids, counting the end cysteine and phenylalanine. Of all the DNA, just the CDR3 is kept, 42 bases in frame from base 1. The germline V gene encodes CDR1 MDHEN and CDR2 SYDVKM.

The source material was peripheral blood mononuclear cells (PBMCs), sampled when the disease was refractory, from a patient treated with antithyroid drugs. The chain links TRBV28 with TRBJ1-2; TRBD1 is perhaps the D gene, given 6 matching bases. The clonotype comes from a female donor with Graves disease. The CDR3 loop reads CASSSDSSNYGYTF. The bases read TGTGCCAGCAGTTCGGACAGCTCTAACTATGGCTACACCTTC.